What follows is one TCR beta chain and its context. Its antigen target is currently unknown. No per-base quality is available; no much larger clone lies one base away. The collaborating institutions used their own protocols to collect whole blood in K2EDTA tubes. For TCRbeta analysis, collaborator samples were shipped as frozen whole blood, as isolated PBMCs, or as DNA extracted from either sample type. These data belong to a study of blood T cell repertoires in COVID-19 (dated by TCRdb to the early 2020s). In the study overall: The collaborator samples originated in the United States, Italy and Spain and spanned the acute and convalescent phases of COVID-19. The prospective study material was composed of cDNA or gDNA derived from T cells, B-cell-depleted T cells, or PBMCs. The dataset comprised deeply sampled blood TCRbeta repertoires from subjects exposed to, actively infected with, or recovered from COVID-19. The repertoires were released in a freely available public database meant as a resource for research on the immune response to SARS-CoV-2. Samples came from the ongoing ImmuneRACE study (first 160 participants) plus 1,254 subjects from 6 global collaborators. Sample metadata almost always included a de-identified subject ID, COVID-19 status, age in years and sex. HLA class I and class II types, where available, came from metadata supplied by the sample provider rather than from assay-based typing.

V is reduced by 6 bases and J by 1 base, leaving a spacing of 12 bases between them. For CDR1 and CDR2, the germline V gene lists MRHNA and SNTAGT. From cysteine to phenylalanine, the CDR3 is 14 amino acids long. Just the 42-base CDR3 DNA is kept, in frame starting at base 1. TCRbeta CDR3 regions were amplified from genomic DNA using the immunoSEQ Assay, a bias-controlled multiplex PCR. Under the source paper's analysis protocol: Nucleated cell counts per sample were estimated from amplification of reference gene primers within the assay. To quantify the absolute abundance of each unique TCRbeta CDR3 rearrangement, sequence reads were collapsed and filtered. For each sample, productive Simpson clonality was calculated by taking the square root of Simpson's diversity index across productive rearrangements. The immuneACCESS repertoire file appears here via TCRdb, limited to in-frame rearrangements. These files lack a portion of the clones; in checked studies, under half of the deficit traces to unresolved V genes, and the cause of the others is not known. For V, J and clone size, that table is used; D and trimming come from the DNA. Within this sample are 45,000 to 55,000 clones, with over 75% of them counted one time only. The ten largest account for approximately 8% of the sample.

Overall study outcomes, separate from this receptor: Clinical and demographic metadata were provided uncurated, with the amount varying by source and participant.

Sequences were obtained from peripheral blood. The chain is encoded by TRBV6-4 joined to TRBJ1-1; TRBD1 is perhaps the D gene, given 5 matching bases. This receptor was taken from a man over 45 with active COVID-19. The DNA reads as follows: TGTGCCAGCAGAACTGCGGACACGAACACTGAAGCTTTCTTT. This encodes CASRTADTNTEAFF.